Below, one T cell receptor (beta chain) is given with its context. What antigen it recognizes has not been identified. One base away there is no much larger clone; base qualities are not given. The CDR3 runs 14 residues from the cysteine to the phenylalanine. The DNA shown is the 42-base CDR3, in frame from base 1. CDR1 SGHDN and CDR2 FVKESK are derived from the germline V gene. For this chain, trimming is 5 bases at the V end and 1 base at the J end, and the number of junction bases without a gene match is 4. The CDR3 regions of human TCRbeta chains were analyzed by immunosequencing. The paper's processing steps were these. TCRs in the repertoires were matched against a reference library of SARS-CoV-2-specific TCRs that had been generated with the MIRA antigen-specificity platform. Breadth meant the fraction of unique TCRs that were SARS-CoV-2-associated, whereas depth meant the fraction of total T cells that were SARS-CoV-2-associated. Each spike-specific TCR was assigned to its reactive spike region and to a CD4 or CD8 class using the MIRA data. Log10-transformed breadth and depth values were compared by one-way ANOVA with Sidak's multiple comparisons tests. TCRdb took over this immuneACCESS table, retaining in-frame rearrangements with V and J assigned. Such tables are incomplete; in checked studies, under half of the missing clones stem from an unresolved V gene, and the remainder is unexplained. V, J and clone size are those of that table, while D and trimming were read from the DNA. Here the sample has about 140,000 clones; 85% to 90% occur a single time. Of the sample, 1.5% to 2% is held by the ten largest clones.

This specimen's time point label, interpreted: about 28 days (+/-7) after the second vaccine dose. Because spike-specific TCR depth and breadth did not differ between the two schedules, AZD1222 recipients who got a second dose at roughly 4 weeks were pooled with those who got a second dose at roughly 12 weeks. Vaccinee samples came from UK trials COV001 and COV002, including a single-blind randomized controlled phase 2/3 trial of AZD1222 (ChAdOx1 nCoV-19) in healthy adults. For TCRbeta chain sequencing, PBMC samples from trial participants were taken at day 0 and at day 28 after the second dose. This sample was taken from a study of T cell responses to AZD1222 COVID-19 vaccine (dated by TCRdb to the early 2020s). As for the study more broadly: TCR sequencing was performed for some 250 trial participants, of whom about 200 were given two doses of AZD1222 and roughly 25 were given two doses of MenACWY control vaccine. Trial participants were enrolled into age subgroups of 18-55, 56-69 and 70-plus years, which contained 148, 28 and 57 TCR-sequenced participants, respectively.

The research as a whole found: Conclusions about previously exposed vaccinees are limited, since just six or seven AZD1222 recipients were seropositive for SARS-CoV-2 at baseline. Reportedly, close to half of the unique spike-specific TCRs recognized epitopes lying outside the regions that are mutated in the B.1.351 and B.1.1.7 variants. In the small 56-69-year group, the increase in depth fell short of significance, most likely because of low power. The whole spike protein was spanned by vaccine-associated CD4 TCRs, and dominant responses were seen in regions 160-218 and 743-854. Participants were mostly white British and included more females than males, and it was suggested by the authors that clonal diversity may have been underestimated. A significant rise in spike-specific TCR breadth and depth was observed after two AZD1222 doses relative to day 0 and relative to MenACWY recipients. Because no day 14 peak-response samples were available, repertoires were characterized only after the peak T cell response.

This TCR was recovered from an adult who received the AZD1222 COVID-19 vaccine. The source material was peripheral blood, sampled 28 days after the second AZD1222 dose. Recombination linked TRBV14 to TRBJ1-1, with TRBD1 matching 7 junction bases. This receptor has the CDR3 CASSNQGGNTEAFF. DNA sequence: TGTGCCAGCAGCAATCAGGGGGGGAACACTGAAGCTTTCTTT.